Listed below are T cell receptor beta chains from one sample, sequenced in a study of T-cell memory formation after mild COVID-19. TCRdb independently ran MiXCR on the 5' RACE reads; one entry per CDR3 protein. Among around 160,000 distinct CDR3 sequences, around 10% were seen once, and the ten largest hold about 3.8%. The sample comprised PBMCs or a T cell subset sorted from them (not recorded which). These receptors were obtained from a young man who had mild COVID-19 (a few samples of this study predate the infection). Cell type and time point are not known. CDR3s include the opening cysteine and the closing phenylalanine or tryptophan. A D gene is named only where the DNA matches it firmly. The size field is filled for only some rows; it gives once, few, many or a size class.

v_call: TRBV9; d_call: TRBD1; j_call: TRBJ1-6; clone_size: few; cdr3_nt: TGTGCCAGCAGGGACAGGGATAATTCACCCCTCCACTTT; cdr3_aa: CASRDRDNSPLHF
v_call: TRBV5-4; d_call: NA; j_call: TRBJ2-1; clone_size: once; cdr3_nt: TGTGCCAGCAGCCTCAAGAAGAGCTCCTACAATGAGCAGTTCTTC; cdr3_aa: CASSLKKSSYNEQFF
v_call: TRBV12-3/TRBV12-4; d_call: NA; j_call: TRBJ1-1; clone_size: few; cdr3_nt: TGTGCCAGCAGCCCAGGCCGGGAGTGGGCTGAAGCTTTCTTT; cdr3_aa: CASSPGREWAEAFF
v_call: TRBV11-2; d_call: TRBD1; j_call: TRBJ1-5; clone_size: NA; cdr3_nt: TGTGCCAGCAGCCAAACGACAGGGAGTGAATGGCCCCAGCATTTT; cdr3_aa: CASSQTTGSEWPQHF
v_call: TRBV6-5; d_call: TRBD1; j_call: TRBJ1-2; clone_size: NA; cdr3_nt: TGTGCCAGCACCCACGGGGACAGACACCCCGGGGGTAGGGGCTACACCTTC; cdr3_aa: CASTHGDRHPGGRGYTF
v_call: TRBV4-2; d_call: TRBD2; j_call: TRBJ2-3; clone_size: few; cdr3_nt: TGTGCCAGCAGCCAGGATAGCGGGTTTCGAGGTACGCAGTATTTT; cdr3_aa: CASSQDSGFRGTQYF
v_call: TRBV5-1; d_call: NA; j_call: TRBJ1-1; clone_size: many; cdr3_nt: TGCGCCAGCAGTACACAGGGAGGGGGGACTGAAGCTTTCTTT; cdr3_aa: CASSTQGGGTEAFF
v_call: TRBV5-1; d_call: NA; j_call: TRBJ2-1; clone_size: few; cdr3_nt: TGCGCCAGCAGCTTGATCGGGGGCCTCTACAATGAGCAGTTCTTC; cdr3_aa: CASSLIGGLYNEQFF
v_call: TRBV7-9; d_call: NA; j_call: TRBJ2-2; clone_size: few; cdr3_nt: TGTGCCAGCAGCTTAGTCCTACTGATCGGGGAGCTGTTTTTT; cdr3_aa: CASSLVLLIGELFF
v_call: TRBV18; d_call: NA; j_call: TRBJ1-6; clone_size: NA; cdr3_nt: TGTGCCAGCTCACTATTACAGGGTCCTTATAATTCACCCCTCCACTTT; cdr3_aa: CASSLLQGPYNSPLHF
v_call: TRBV10-3; d_call: NA; j_call: TRBJ1-4; clone_size: once; cdr3_nt: TGTGCCATCAGCGGTACTAATGAAAAACTGTTTTTT; cdr3_aa: CAISGTNEKLFF
v_call: TRBV7-8; d_call: NA; j_call: TRBJ1-6; clone_size: NA; cdr3_nt: TGTGCCAGCAGCTTAGGGGCCAGCTCCTATAATTCACCCCTCCACTTT; cdr3_aa: CASSLGASSYNSPLHF
v_call: TRBV20-1; d_call: TRBD2; j_call: TRBJ2-3; clone_size: NA; cdr3_nt: TGCAGTGCTACAGCGGGGGGGCCAGATACGCAGTATTTT; cdr3_aa: CSATAGGPDTQYF
v_call: TRBV5-1; d_call: NA; j_call: TRBJ1-4; clone_size: NA; cdr3_nt: TGCGCCAGCAGCTTGAAGTCAGGGGAAGAAAAACTGTTTTTT; cdr3_aa: CASSLKSGEEKLFF
v_call: TRBV7-2; d_call: NA; j_call: TRBJ2-5; clone_size: few; cdr3_nt: TGTGCCAGCAGCGGGTCGGAGACCCAGTACTTC; cdr3_aa: CASSGSETQYF
v_call: TRBV5-1; d_call: NA; j_call: TRBJ2-7; clone_size: NA; cdr3_nt: TGCGCCAGCAGCTTGGTACGGACAGACTACGAGCAGTACTTC; cdr3_aa: CASSLVRTDYEQYF
v_call: TRBV15; d_call: TRBD1; j_call: TRBJ1-1; clone_size: few; cdr3_nt: TGTGCCACCAGCCGCCGGGACAGGGATGAAGCTTTCTTT; cdr3_aa: CATSRRDRDEAFF
v_call: TRBV7-9; d_call: NA; j_call: TRBJ1-1; clone_size: NA; cdr3_nt: TGTGCCAGCAGCTCCTTAGGGTCGGGGATCACTGAAGCTTTCTTT; cdr3_aa: CASSSLGSGITEAFF
v_call: TRBV18; d_call: NA; j_call: TRBJ2-3; clone_size: few; cdr3_nt: TGTGCCAGCTCACCACCGGGGGACGGGGATACGCAGTATTTT; cdr3_aa: CASSPPGDGDTQYF
v_call: TRBV11-2; d_call: NA; j_call: TRBJ1-1; clone_size: NA; cdr3_nt: TGTGCCAGCAGCCGATTAGGGGGGGGCACTGAAGCTTTCTTT; cdr3_aa: CASSRLGGGTEAFF
v_call: TRBV20-1; d_call: NA; j_call: TRBJ1-2; clone_size: NA; cdr3_nt: TGCAGTGCTAGACGGGACACCTATGGCTACACCTTC; cdr3_aa: CSARRDTYGYTF
v_call: TRBV6-2/TRBV6-3; d_call: TRBD1; j_call: TRBJ1-1; clone_size: NA; cdr3_nt: TGTGCCAGCAGTCCGACAGGGGGAATAGAAGCTTTCTTT; cdr3_aa: CASSPTGGIEAFF
v_call: TRBV10-2; d_call: NA; j_call: TRBJ2-7; clone_size: NA; cdr3_nt: TGCGCCAGCATATCACCCGCTTACGAGCAGTACTTC; cdr3_aa: CASISPAYEQYF
v_call: TRBV20-1; d_call: TRBD1; j_call: TRBJ2-5; clone_size: NA; cdr3_nt: TGCAGTGCTGGGGACAGAAGGCAAGAGACCCAGTACTTC; cdr3_aa: CSAGDRRQETQYF
v_call: TRBV20-1; d_call: NA; j_call: TRBJ2-5; clone_size: few; cdr3_nt: TGCAGTGCTAGACTCCCCGGCAGCCAAGAGACCCAGTACTTC; cdr3_aa: CSARLPGSQETQYF
v_call: TRBV5-5; d_call: TRBD1; j_call: TRBJ1-6; clone_size: few; cdr3_nt: TGTGCCAGCAGAGAGACGGGACAGAATAATTCACCCCTCCACTTT; cdr3_aa: CASRETGQNNSPLHF
v_call: TRBV6-2/TRBV6-3; d_call: NA; j_call: TRBJ2-4; clone_size: NA; cdr3_nt: TGTGCCAGCAGTTCCGGGGTTGGTCCCAAAAACATTCAGTACTTC; cdr3_aa: CASSSGVGPKNIQYF
v_call: TRBV7-2; d_call: NA; j_call: TRBJ2-5; clone_size: NA; cdr3_nt: TGTGCCAGCAGCCTAGCGTCGAACCAAGAGACACAGTACTTC; cdr3_aa: CASSLASNQETQYF
v_call: TRBV15; d_call: TRBD1; j_call: TRBJ2-7; clone_size: NA; cdr3_nt: TGTGCCACCGCTCGGGACAGGGTCTACGAGCAGTACTTC; cdr3_aa: CATARDRVYEQYF
v_call: TRBV7-2; d_call: NA; j_call: TRBJ1-3; clone_size: many; cdr3_nt: TGTGCCAGCAGCTTAGAGGGAAACACCATATATTTT; cdr3_aa: CASSLEGNTIYF
v_call: TRBV20-1; d_call: NA; j_call: TRBJ1-1; clone_size: NA; cdr3_nt: TGCAGTACCCCCGCGGAGATGAACACTGAAGCTTTCTTT; cdr3_aa: CSTPAEMNTEAFF
v_call: TRBV12-3/TRBV12-4; d_call: NA; j_call: TRBJ1-1; clone_size: once; cdr3_nt: TGTGCCAGCAAGGGGCCGGGTGATAACACTGAAGCTTTCTTT; cdr3_aa: CASKGPGDNTEAFF
v_call: TRBV7-8; d_call: NA; j_call: TRBJ2-2; clone_size: NA; cdr3_nt: TGTGCCAGCAGCCTCCGTGGGGGTCAGCAGGGTGCCGGGGAGCTGTTTTTT; cdr3_aa: CASSLRGGQQGAGELFF
v_call: TRBV24-1; d_call: TRBD1; j_call: TRBJ2-5; clone_size: few; cdr3_nt: TGTGCCACCTCCGGGACAGGGGGTTCGGAGACCCAGTACTTC; cdr3_aa: CATSGTGGSETQYF
v_call: TRBV25-1; d_call: NA; j_call: TRBJ1-4; clone_size: few; cdr3_nt: TGTGCCAGCAGCGCCACGGCAACTAATGAAAAACTGTTTTTT; cdr3_aa: CASSATATNEKLFF
v_call: TRBV7-9; d_call: NA; j_call: TRBJ2-3; clone_size: few; cdr3_nt: TGTGCCAGCAGCCAACAGGCGTTTAGTACAGATACGCAGTATTTT; cdr3_aa: CASSQQAFSTDTQYF
v_call: TRBV12-3/TRBV12-4; d_call: NA; j_call: TRBJ1-6; clone_size: few; cdr3_nt: TGTGCCAGCAGCCTGGGACGGCAGCTTTCACCCCTCCACTTT; cdr3_aa: CASSLGRQLSPLHF
v_call: TRBV4-1; d_call: NA; j_call: TRBJ2-6; clone_size: many; cdr3_nt: TGCGCCAGCAGCCAAGTGGGGTCCAGGGGAGGGAAGGGGGCCAACGTCCTGACTTTC; cdr3_aa: CASSQVGSRGGKGANVLTF
v_call: TRBV12-3/TRBV12-4; d_call: NA; j_call: TRBJ1-1; clone_size: few; cdr3_nt: TGTGCCAGCAGTTTAGGTCGGCAGGAAGCTTTCTTT; cdr3_aa: CASSLGRQEAFF
v_call: TRBV18; d_call: NA; j_call: TRBJ1-1; clone_size: NA; cdr3_nt: TGTGCCAGCTCACCACGGGGGGGGATGAACACTGAAGCTTTCTTT; cdr3_aa: CASSPRGGMNTEAFF
v_call: TRBV27; d_call: NA; j_call: TRBJ1-6; clone_size: few; cdr3_nt: TGTGCCAGCAGTCCATGGGTGGGTAATTCACCCCTCCACTTT; cdr3_aa: CASSPWVGNSPLHF
v_call: TRBV6-5; d_call: NA; j_call: TRBJ1-3; clone_size: NA; cdr3_nt: TGTGCCAGCAGTTCCCGGGACCCAATTAGCTTTGGAAACACCATATATTTT; cdr3_aa: CASSSRDPISFGNTIYF
v_call: TRBV30; d_call: NA; j_call: TRBJ2-5; clone_size: NA; cdr3_nt: TGTGCCTGGAGTGTAGACACAGGGTTCGGGGAGACCCAGTACTTC; cdr3_aa: CAWSVDTGFGETQYF
v_call: TRBV7-9; d_call: NA; j_call: TRBJ1-4; clone_size: many; cdr3_nt: TGTGCCAGCAGCTCTAGGGTGGGATTAAATGAAAAACTGTTTTTT; cdr3_aa: CASSSRVGLNEKLFF
v_call: TRBV7-9; d_call: NA; j_call: TRBJ1-6; clone_size: few; cdr3_nt: TGTGCCAGCAGTAACGTAACGGGAAATTCACCCCTCCACTTT; cdr3_aa: CASSNVTGNSPLHF
v_call: TRBV12-3/TRBV12-4; d_call: TRBD2; j_call: TRBJ2-3; clone_size: NA; cdr3_nt: TGTGCCAGCAGTGCCTCGGGCGGGGGGCCCACAGATACGCAGTATTTT; cdr3_aa: CASSASGGGPTDTQYF
v_call: TRBV20-1; d_call: NA; j_call: TRBJ2-7; clone_size: NA; cdr3_nt: TGCAGTGCTAGAGATCCAGGGAAAGCGACCTACGAGCAGTACTTC; cdr3_aa: CSARDPGKATYEQYF
v_call: TRBV9; d_call: TRBD2; j_call: TRBJ2-5; clone_size: once; cdr3_nt: TGTGCCAGCAGCGTAGGACTCCCCGGGGCGGGGGTTTCAGGAACCCAGTACTTC; cdr3_aa: CASSVGLPGAGVSGTQYF
v_call: TRBV11-2; d_call: TRBD2; j_call: TRBJ2-1; clone_size: few; cdr3_nt: TGTGCCAGCAGCTTAGGGACTAGCTACAATGAGCAGTTCTTC; cdr3_aa: CASSLGTSYNEQFF
v_call: TRBV6-4; d_call: TRBD2; j_call: TRBJ2-3; clone_size: few; cdr3_nt: TGTGCCAGCAGTGCGAGCGGGGGGGCCACAGATACGCAGTATTTT; cdr3_aa: CASSASGGATDTQYF
v_call: TRBV25-1; d_call: NA; j_call: TRBJ1-5; clone_size: NA; cdr3_nt: TGTGCCAGCAGTGACCAGGGCAATCAGCCCCAGCATTTT; cdr3_aa: CASSDQGNQPQHF
v_call: TRBV2; d_call: NA; j_call: TRBJ2-1; clone_size: few; cdr3_nt: TGTGCCAGCAGACCGGGCCCCAATGAGCAGTTCTTC; cdr3_aa: CASRPGPNEQFF
v_call: TRBV6-5; d_call: TRBD1; j_call: TRBJ2-7; clone_size: NA; cdr3_nt: TGTGCCAGCAGGCGGACAGGGGGTAACCACGAGCAGTACTTC; cdr3_aa: CASRRTGGNHEQYF